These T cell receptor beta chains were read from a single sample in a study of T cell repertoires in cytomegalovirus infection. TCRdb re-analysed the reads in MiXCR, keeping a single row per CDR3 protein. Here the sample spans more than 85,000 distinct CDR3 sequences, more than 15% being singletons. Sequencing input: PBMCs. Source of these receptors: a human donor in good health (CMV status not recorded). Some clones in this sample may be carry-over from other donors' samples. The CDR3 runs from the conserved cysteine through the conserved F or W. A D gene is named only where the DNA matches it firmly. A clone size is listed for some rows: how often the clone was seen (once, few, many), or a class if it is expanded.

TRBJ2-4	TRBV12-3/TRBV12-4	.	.	CASSLGTKNIQYF	TGTGCCAGCAGTTTAGGGACCAAAAACATTCAGTACTTC
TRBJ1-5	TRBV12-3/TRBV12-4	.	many	CASSIYGNQPQHF	TGTGCCAGCAGTATATACGGCAATCAGCCCCAGCATTTT
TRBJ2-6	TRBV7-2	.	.	CASSLNPRYRDRTSGANVLTF	TGTGCCAGCAGCCTCAACCCGAGGTACCGGGACCGAACCTCTGGGGCCAACGTCCTGACTTTC
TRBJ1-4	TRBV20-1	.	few	CSADTGGSTNEKLFF	TGCAGTGCTGATACCGGGGGCTCAACTAATGAAAAACTGTTTTTT
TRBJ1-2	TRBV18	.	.	CASSPPGVQSGYTF	TGTGCCAGCTCACCACCCGGCGTCCAGAGTGGCTACACCTTC
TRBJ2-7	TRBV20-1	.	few	CSAGGNREGAYEQYF	TGCAGTGCTGGGGGAAACAGGGAAGGGGCCTACGAGCAGTACTTC
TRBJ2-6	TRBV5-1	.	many	CASSLTRSSGANVLTF	TGCGCCAGCAGCTTGACCCGAAGCTCTGGGGCCAACGTCCTGACTTTC
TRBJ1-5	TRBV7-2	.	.	CASSSPNQPQHF	TGTGCCAGCAGCTCCCCTAATCAGCCCCAGCATTTT
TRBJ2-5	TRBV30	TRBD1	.	CAWSRTGTGPRSETQYF	TGTGCCTGGAGCCGAACTGGGACAGGGCCTCGTTCGGAGACCCAGTACTTC
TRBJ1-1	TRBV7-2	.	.	CASSFILQNTEAFF	TGTGCCAGCAGCTTCATCTTACAGAACACTGAAGCTTTCTTT
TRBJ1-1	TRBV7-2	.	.	CASSLDSNRAGEAFF	TGTGCCAGCAGCTTAGATAGTAATAGGGCAGGTGAAGCTTTCTTT
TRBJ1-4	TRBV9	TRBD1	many	CASSVGQGTPATNEKLFF	TGTGCCAGCAGCGTAGGACAGGGGACCCCGGCAACTAATGAAAAACTGTTTTTT
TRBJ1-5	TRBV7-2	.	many	CASSFGGASNQPQHF	TGTGCCAGCAGCTTCGGAGGGGCCAGCAATCAGCCCCAGCATTTT
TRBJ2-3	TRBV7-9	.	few	CASSPRTDKTSTDTQYF	TGTGCCAGCAGCCCTCGGACTGACAAGACTAGCACAGATACGCAGTATTTT
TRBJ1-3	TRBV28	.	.	CASSSDIRPGNTIYF	TGTGCCAGCAGTTCCGATATAAGGCCCGGAAACACCATATATTTT
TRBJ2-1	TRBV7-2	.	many	CASSPGGPLVYNEQFF	TGTGCCAGCAGCCCCGGGGGCCCCCTAGTATACAATGAGCAGTTCTTC
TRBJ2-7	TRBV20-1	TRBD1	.	CSASLTGGTYEQYF	TGCAGTGCTAGTCTGACAGGGGGAACCTACGAGCAGTACTTC
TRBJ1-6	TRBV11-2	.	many	CASSLGAGTKLDNSPLHF	TGTGCCAGCAGCTTGGGTGCCGGGACCAAACTTGATAATTCACCCCTCCACTTT
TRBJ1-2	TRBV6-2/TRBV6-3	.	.	CASSYGGYGYTF	TGTGCCAGCAGTTACGGGGGTTACGGCTACACCTTC
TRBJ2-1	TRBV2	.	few	CASSEGPLPGNQFF	TGTGCCAGCAGTGAAGGCCCCCTCCCTGGAAACCAGTTCTTC
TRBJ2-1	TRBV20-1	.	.	CSARSGAPRNEQFF	TGCAGTGCTAGATCGGGGGCCCCTAGAAATGAGCAGTTCTTC
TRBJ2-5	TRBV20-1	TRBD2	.	CSAQRSSGGKETQYF	TGCAGTGCCCAACGGAGTAGCGGGGGAAAAGAGACCCAGTACTTC
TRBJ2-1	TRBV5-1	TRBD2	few	CASSPTSGGTGSYNEQFF	TGCGCCAGCAGCCCGACTAGCGGGGGGACAGGCTCCTACAATGAGCAGTTCTTC
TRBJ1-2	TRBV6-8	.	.	CASSYRGGVYGYTF	TGTGCCAGCAGTTACAGGGGAGGGGTCTATGGCTACACCTTC
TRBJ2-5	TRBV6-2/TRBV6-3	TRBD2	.	CATSSGGIRETQYF	TGTGCCACCTCTAGCGGGGGGATCCGGGAGACCCAGTACTTC
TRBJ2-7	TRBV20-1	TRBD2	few	CSARSRDYSYEQYF	TGCAGTGCTAGATCCCGGGACTACTCCTACGAGCAGTACTTC
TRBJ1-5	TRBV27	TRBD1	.	CASRLQGAGQPQHF	TGTGCCAGCAGATTACAGGGGGCAGGTCAGCCCCAGCATTTT
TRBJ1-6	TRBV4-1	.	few	CASSQDRAIPPDSPLHF	TGCGCCAGCAGCCAAGATCGGGCCATCCCGCCGGATTCACCCCTCCACTTT
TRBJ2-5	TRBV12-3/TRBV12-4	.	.	CATRGGAGETQYF	TGTGCCACTAGAGGGGGGGCAGGAGAGACCCAGTACTTC